Below are 13 T cell receptor beta chains sequenced from a single sample in a study of control samples from healthy donors and cancer patients. Generated by immunoSEQ multiplex PCR, the TCRdb table keeps only in-frame clones and is missing some. The sample comprises some 130,000 clones, about 95% of which are singletons, and about 3.6% rests with the top ten. The sample was blood. The source of these receptors is a young man in good health.

This sequence joins TRBV7-2 and TRBJ1-6; D is unclear. Looked up from germline, CDR1 is SGHTA and CDR2 is FQGNSA. V lost 2 bases to trimming and J lost 0 bases, with 5 bases between them. CDR3 size: 15 residues. The CDR3 DNA reads as TGTGCCAGCAGCTTACCTAGCTCCTATAATTCACCCCTCCACTTT. The encoded protein is CASSLPSSYNSPLHF.

Details on this clone: This CDR3 is also generated by other DNA sequences in the sample. This chain connects TRBV9 to TRBJ2-2, with D possibly being TRBD2 (5 bases). Germline lookup yields CDR1 SGDLS and CDR2 YYNGEE. CDR3 length: 13 amino acids. V lost 0 bases and J lost 5, with 5 bases in between. The CDR3 spells CASSVGGTGELFF. The CDR3 coding sequence is TGTGCCAGCAGCGTAGGAGGGACCGGGGAGCTGTTTTTT.

The V call is TRBV5-4, the J call TRBJ2-1; 10 bases are shared with TRBD2. J gave up 7 bases and V 4 bases, and 5 bases lay outside the gene matches. This CDR3 contains 14 residues. The germline V gene encodes CDR1 SGHNT and CDR2 YYREEE (reference sequence). For the CDR3, the DNA is TGTGCCAGCAGCCTAGCGGGGGCTTGGAATGAGCAGTTCTTC. Translated, it gives CASSLAGAWNEQFF.

V is TRBV7-9 and J is TRBJ1-6; D remains unclear. Germline loops: CDR1 SEHNR, CDR2 FQNEAQ (reference sequence). CDR3 length: 14 amino acids. Trimming cost V 4 bases and J 4 bases, with 8 bases left between them. In nucleotides, the CDR3 is TGTGCCAGCAGCTCCGGGCCATATAATTCACCCCTCCACTTT. Its translation is CASSSGPYNSPLHF.

The chain couples TRBV29-1 to TRBJ1-5; D may be TRBD1 (5 bases). The germline CDR1 and CDR2 sequences are SQVTM and ANQGSEA. This CDR3 contains 11 residues. Trimming removed 4 bases at V and 6 bases at J, with 7 bases between. The chain's CDR3 is CSVGGTQPQHF. In DNA, the CDR3 is TGCAGCGTTGGTGGGACTCAGCCCCAGCATTTT.

The chain employs TRBV27 and TRBJ1-2; 9 bases map to TRBD1. The CDR3 covers 14 residues. V shed 4 bases, J shed 6 bases, and the junction held 6 bases outside the gene matches. Germline-derived CDR1 and CDR2 are MNHEY and SMNVEV (reference sequence). The CDR3 DNA reads TGTGCCAGCAGTTCCGGGACAGGGACCAATGGCTACACCTTC. This gives the protein CASSSGTGTNGYTF.

The gene calls are TRBV7-3 and TRBJ1-1, with D unresolved. The germline V gene has CDR1 SGHTA and CDR2 FQGTGA. V dropped 1 base and J dropped 7 bases, with 16 bases sitting between them. The CDR3 extends over 15 amino acids. CDR3 DNA sequence: TGTGCCAGCAGCTTAAATAGGGCAGAAAATCATGAAGCTTTCTTT. Its protein is CASSLNRAENHEAFF.

The gene calls are TRBV14 and TRBJ2-6; a weak D match, TRBD2 (5 bases). The germline V gene has CDR1 SGHDN and CDR2 FVKESK. CDR3 length: 19 residues. V was cut by 0 bases and J by 2 bases, with 17 bases left in between. Here the CDR3 reads CASSQDYTRGKAGANVLTF. The CDR3 DNA sequence: TGTGCCAGCAGCCAAGATTATACTCGGGGAAAGGCTGGGGCCAACGTCCTGACTTTC.

CDR3 nucleotide sequence: TGTGCCAGCAGTTTGGGGGGGCGCCTTACTTCACCCCTCCACTTT. It yields the protein CASSLGGRLTSPLHF. J is TRBJ1-6 and V is TRBV27; tentatively, D is TRBD1 (6 bases). CDR3 length equals 15 residues. Germline values: CDR1 MNHEY, CDR2 SMNVEV (reference sequence). V dropped 3 bases and J dropped 9 bases, with 15 bases sitting between them.

The CDR3 region is CASSLLGASYEQYF. The CDR3 bases are TGTGCCAGCAGTTTATTAGGGGCCTCCTACGAGCAGTACTTC. The rearrangement uses TRBV27 and TRBJ2-7, with D perhaps TRBD1 (5 bases). The germline V and J ends were trimmed by 1 base and 0 bases, with 7 bases remaining between them. This CDR3 is built from 14 residues. Looked up from germline, CDR1 is MNHEY and CDR2 is SMNVEV (reference sequence).

The chain employs TRBV27 and TRBJ1-2; TRBD1 matches at 7 bases. The germline V gene encodes CDR1 MNHEY and CDR2 SMNVEV (reference sequence). V lost 4 bases, J lost 3 bases, and 8 bases stayed unmatched. CDR3 length equals 15 residues. CDR3 coding DNA: TGTGCCAGCAGTTCAACACCCGGGACAGACTATGGCTACACCTTC. This sequence encodes CASSSTPGTDYGYTF.

The chain has TRBV4-2 and TRBJ1-4; D might be TRBD1 (5 bases). CDR1 and CDR2 (germline): LGHNA, YNFKEQ. This CDR3 spans 17 amino acids. V lost 4 bases, J lost 5 bases, and 20 bases lay in between. The CDR3 nucleotides read TGTGCCAGCAGCCCCAAGCTTTTACAGGATCGGAATGAAAAACTGTTTTTT. Protein product: CASSPKLLQDRNEKLFF.

The V call is TRBV4-3, the J call TRBJ2-1, with a tentative D call TRBD1 (5 bases). The CDR3 consists of 15 residues. Trimming removed 5 bases from V and 7 bases from J, with 18 bases in between. Germline CDR1 is LGHNA and CDR2 is YSLEER. The CDR3 is CASSTHQGISNEQFF. The CDR3 bases are TGCGCCAGCAGCACACACCAGGGAATCTCAAATGAGCAGTTCTTC.